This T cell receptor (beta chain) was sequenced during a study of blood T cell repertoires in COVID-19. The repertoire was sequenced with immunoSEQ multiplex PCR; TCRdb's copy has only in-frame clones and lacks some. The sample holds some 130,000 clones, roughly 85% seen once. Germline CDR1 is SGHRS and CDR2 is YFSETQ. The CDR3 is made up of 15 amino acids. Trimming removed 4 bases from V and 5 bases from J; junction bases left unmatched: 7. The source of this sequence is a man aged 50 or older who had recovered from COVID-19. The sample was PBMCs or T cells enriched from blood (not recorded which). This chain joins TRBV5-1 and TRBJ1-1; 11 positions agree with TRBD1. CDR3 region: CASSRTGGEATEAFF. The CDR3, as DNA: TGCGCCAGCAGCCGGACAGGGGGCGAGGCGACTGAAGCTTTCTTT.